What follows describes a single T cell receptor (beta chain). This entry is derived from a study of blood T cell repertoires in COVID-19. Study at large: Some COVID-19 samples were acute and others convalescent; all came from the United States, Italy and Spain. From T cells, B-cell-depleted T cells, or PBMCs came the material, which was cDNA or gDNA.

Per the study methods: Counts of nucleated cells, estimated from reference gene primer amplification, were obtained. Using immunoSEQ multiplex PCR, the repertoire was profiled, and TCRdb retains in-frame clones only, with some absent. D and trimming were read from the DNA, whereas the V and J calls and clone size are those reported in that table. The table records 150,000 to 200,000 clones, 80% to 90% of them present only once. Trimming cost V 7 bases and J 0 bases, with 12 bases left between them. The CDR3 covers 14 residues. Germline CDR1 reads MNHEY; CDR2 reads SVGAGI. The rearrangement links TRBV6-5 to TRBJ1-1; perhaps TRBD1 as D (6 bases). Sequencing input: peripheral blood. This sequence originates from a man aged 55 to 70 with acute or convalescent COVID-19. DNA of the CDR3: TGTGCCAGCACCTACGGGGACATGAACACTGAAGCTTTCTTT. It yields the protein CASTYGDMNTEAFF.